The clone carrying this T cell receptor (beta chain) was detected a few times. Its antigen is undetermined. The data stem from a study of early T cells in non-severe SARS-CoV-2 infection. Findings and limits, study-wide: Private and CD4 specificities were missed by VDJdb matching, skewed to anti-spike CD8.

The TCR library protocol attached unique molecular identifiers to the individual cDNA molecules. Using its own MiXCR run on the 5' RACE reads, TCRdb lists one record per CDR3 protein. The repertoire holds about 81,000 distinct CDR3 sequences, with about 6.5% as singletons. The sequence derives from an adult who was a healthcare worker with PCR-confirmed SARS-CoV-2 infection or an uninfected control (not recorded which). Material for sequencing was whole blood.

The CDR3 bases are TGCAGCGTTGGTGGGGGGCAGATAGATACGCAGTATTTT. Amino acids: CSVGGGQIDTQYF. The chain employs TRBV29-1 and TRBJ2-3, with D perhaps given as TRBD1 or TRBD2 (6 bases each). In germline, CDR1 is SQVTM, CDR2 ANQGSEA. Trimming shortened V by 4 bases and J by 5 bases, and 13 bases separated the two germline ends. The CDR3 consists of 13 residues.